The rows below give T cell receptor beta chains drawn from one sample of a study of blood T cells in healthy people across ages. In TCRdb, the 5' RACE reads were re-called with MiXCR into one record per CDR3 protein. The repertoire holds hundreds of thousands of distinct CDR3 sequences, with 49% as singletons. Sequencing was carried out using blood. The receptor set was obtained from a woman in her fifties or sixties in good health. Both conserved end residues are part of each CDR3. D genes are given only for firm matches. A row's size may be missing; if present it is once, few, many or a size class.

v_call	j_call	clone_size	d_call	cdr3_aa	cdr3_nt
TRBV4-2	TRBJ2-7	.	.	CASSQTFTSPPNEQYF	TGTGCCAGCAGCCAGACCTTTACTTCCCCTCCCAATGAGCAGTACTTC
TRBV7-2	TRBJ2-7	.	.	CAGSLVGGGGHEQYF	TGTGCCGGCAGCTTAGTGGGGGGAGGAGGGCACGAGCAGTACTTC
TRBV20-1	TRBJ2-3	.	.	CSARGATRGYTDTQYF	TGCAGTGCTAGGGGGGCCACAAGGGGATACACAGATACGCAGTATTTT
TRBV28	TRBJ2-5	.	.	CASSLLRQSRETQYF	TGTGCCAGCAGTTTATTGAGGCAGTCGCGAGAGACCCAGTACTTC
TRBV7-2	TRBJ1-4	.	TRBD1	CASSLAIGGVHNEKLFF	TGTGCCAGCAGCTTAGCAATAGGGGGCGTACATAATGAAAAACTGTTTTTT
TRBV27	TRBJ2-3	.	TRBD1	CASRIPNRGTTDTQYF	TGTGCCAGCAGGATACCGAACAGGGGTACCACAGATACACAGTATTTT
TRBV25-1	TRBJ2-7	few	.	CASSDLPYEQYF	TGTGCCAGCAGTGATCTCCCCTACGAGCAGTACTTC
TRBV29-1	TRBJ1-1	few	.	CSVRQKNTEAFF	TGCAGCGTCAGACAGAAGAACACTGAAGCTTTCTTT
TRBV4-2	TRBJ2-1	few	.	CASSLLANNEQFF	TGTGCCAGCAGCCTTCTAGCGAACAATGAGCAGTTCTTC
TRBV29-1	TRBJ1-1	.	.	CSILRQSTVNTEAFF	TGCAGCATCCTACGACAGAGCACAGTGAACACTGAAGCTTTCTTT
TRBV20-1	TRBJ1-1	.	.	CSARITLGTEAFF	TGCAGTGCTAGAATCACGCTAGGAACTGAAGCTTTCTTT
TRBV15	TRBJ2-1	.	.	CATGGPDINEQFF	TGTGCCACCGGAGGGCCTGACATCAATGAGCAGTTCTTC
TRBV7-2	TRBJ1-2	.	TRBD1	CASSQTGGDRNYGYTF	TGTGCCAGCAGCCAGACAGGGGGCGATCGGAACTATGGCTACACCTTC
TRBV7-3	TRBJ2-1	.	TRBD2	CASSPVLAGVNEQFF	TGTGCCAGCAGCCCCGTACTAGCGGGAGTCAATGAGCAGTTCTTC
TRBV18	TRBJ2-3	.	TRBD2	CASSTRTSSTDTQYF	TGTGCCAGCTCAACCCGGACTAGCAGCACAGATACGCAGTATTTT
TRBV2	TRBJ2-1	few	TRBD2	CASRERELIYNEQFF	TGTGCCAGCAGGGAGCGGGAGTTGATCTACAATGAGCAGTTCTTC
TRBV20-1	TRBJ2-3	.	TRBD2	CSASATSGKGGTDTQYF	TGCAGTGCTAGCGCCACTAGCGGGAAAGGTGGAACAGATACGCAGTATTTT
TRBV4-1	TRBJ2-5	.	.	CASSQGAGTLIREAQYF	TGCGCCAGCAGCCAAGGTGCCGGGACTCTCATCAGGGAGGCCCAGTACTTC
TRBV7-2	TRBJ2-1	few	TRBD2	CASSLGLAVLYNEQFF	TGTGCCAGCAGCTTGGGACTAGCTGTTTTGTACAATGAGCAGTTCTTC
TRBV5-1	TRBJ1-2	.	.	CASSRRQNYGYTF	TGCGCCAGCAGCCGCCGACAGAACTATGGCTACACCTTC
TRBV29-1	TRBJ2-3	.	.	CGVAVGRGPEDTQYF	TGCGGCGTTGCGGTCGGCAGGGGCCCTGAGGATACGCAGTATTTT
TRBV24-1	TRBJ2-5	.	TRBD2	CATSDPGGSGTQYF	TGTGCCACCAGTGACCCGGGGGGTTCGGGGACCCAGTACTTC
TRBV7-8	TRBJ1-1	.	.	CASSLGVGSSATEAFF	TGTGCCAGCAGCTTAGGGGTGGGCAGTTCTGCCACTGAAGCTTTCTTT
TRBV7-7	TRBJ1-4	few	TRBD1	CASSLGPQGAGEKLFF	TGTGCCAGCAGCTTGGGCCCGCAGGGGGCTGGAGAAAAACTGTTTTTT
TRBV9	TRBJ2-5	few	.	CASSVGGRASQETQYF	TGTGCCAGCAGCGTCGGCGGCCGGGCGTCCCAAGAGACCCAGTACTTC
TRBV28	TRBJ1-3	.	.	CASSLRQLSGNTIYF	TGTGCCAGCAGTTTACGGCAGCTCTCTGGAAACACCATATATTTT
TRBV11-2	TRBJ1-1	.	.	CASSSPNPGNTEAFF	TGTGCCAGCAGCTCTCCCAACCCGGGGAACACTGAAGCTTTCTTT
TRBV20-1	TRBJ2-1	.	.	CSARDPTYNEQFF	TGCAGTGCTAGAGATCCCACCTACAATGAGCAGTTCTTC
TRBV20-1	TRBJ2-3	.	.	CSARPRRNNPGTDTQYF	TGCAGTGCTAGACCCCGAAGAAATAACCCAGGCACAGATACGCAGTATTTT
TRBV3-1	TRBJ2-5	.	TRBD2	CASSQGGTSGRKQYF	TGTGCCAGCAGCCAAGGCGGGACTAGCGGGAGAAAGCAGTACTTC
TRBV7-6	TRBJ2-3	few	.	CASSVYASGTSADTQYF	TGTGCCAGCAGCGTTTACGCCAGCGGGACATCGGCAGATACGCAGTATTTT
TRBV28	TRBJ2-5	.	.	CASSFPIPGWDQETQYF	TGTGCCAGCAGTTTCCCTATCCCGGGGTGGGACCAAGAGACCCAGTACTTC
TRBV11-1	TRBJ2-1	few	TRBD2	CASSWTSGEDNEQFF	TGTGCCAGCAGCTGGACTAGCGGGGAGGACAATGAGCAGTTCTTC
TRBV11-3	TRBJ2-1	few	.	CASSLVGRYNEQFF	TGTGCCAGCAGCTTAGTGGGCAGATACAATGAGCAGTTCTTC
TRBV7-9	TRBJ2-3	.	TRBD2	CASSMGLAGVEADTQYF	TGTGCCAGCAGCATGGGACTAGCGGGAGTTGAGGCAGATACGCAGTATTTT
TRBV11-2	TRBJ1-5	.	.	CTSSLGAQPQHF	TGTACCAGCAGCTTGGGTGCCCAGCCCCAGCATTTT
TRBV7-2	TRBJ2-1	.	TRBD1	CASSPGTANEQFF	TGTGCCAGCAGCCCTGGGACAGCCAATGAGCAGTTCTTC
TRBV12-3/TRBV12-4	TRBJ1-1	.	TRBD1	CASSAADRENTEAFF	TGTGCCAGCAGTGCCGCGGACAGGGAGAACACTGAAGCTTTCTTT
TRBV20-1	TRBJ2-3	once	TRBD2	CSARPPGRTTSTDAQYF	TGCAGTGCTAGGCCCCCGGGACGTACGACTAGCACAGATGCGCAGTATTTT
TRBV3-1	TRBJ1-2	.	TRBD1	CASSQRGGLTGANGYTF	TGTGCCAGCAGCCAACGAGGGGGTTTGACAGGGGCTAATGGCTACACCTTC
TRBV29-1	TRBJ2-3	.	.	CSVEPQGEGTDTQYF	TGCAGCGTTGAACCCCAGGGCGAGGGCACAGATACGCAGTATTTT
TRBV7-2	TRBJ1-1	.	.	CASSLESGGNTEAFF	TGTGCCAGCAGCTTAGAGTCAGGAGGGAACACTGAAGCTTTCTTT
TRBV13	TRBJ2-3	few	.	CASSGEGSGQSTDTQYF	TGTGCCAGCAGCGGGGAAGGGAGCGGTCAGAGCACAGATACGCAGTATTTT
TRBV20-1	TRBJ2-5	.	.	CSARRGIDETQYF	TGCAGTGCTAGAAGGGGGATCGACGAGACCCAGTACTTC
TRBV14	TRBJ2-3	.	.	CASSQLRLVPTQYF	TGTGCCAGCAGCCAACTCCGACTAGTCCCTACGCAGTATTTT
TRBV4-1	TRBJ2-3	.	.	CASSQAGSGDTQYF	TGCGCCAGCAGCCAAGCAGGGTCGGGAGATACGCAGTATTTT
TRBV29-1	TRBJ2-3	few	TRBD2	CSVEDQRGRGDTQYF	TGCAGCGTTGAAGACCAGCGGGGGAGAGGGGATACGCAGTATTTT
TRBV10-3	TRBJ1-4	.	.	CAISDPRDASGEKLFF	TGTGCCATCAGTGACCCCCGGGACGCATCGGGTGAAAAACTGTTTTTT
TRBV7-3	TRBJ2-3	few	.	CASSSKGTDTQYF	TGTGCCAGCAGCTCTAAGGGCACAGATACGCAGTATTTT
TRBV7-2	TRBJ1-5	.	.	CASSERGSRDQPQHF	TGTGCCAGCAGCGAAAGGGGGTCTCGGGATCAGCCCCAGCATTTT
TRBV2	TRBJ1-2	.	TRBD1	CASSAGTGGFGYTF	TGTGCCAGCAGTGCCGGGACAGGCGGTTTCGGCTACACCTTC
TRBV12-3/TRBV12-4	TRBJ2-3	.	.	CASSPRILADTQYF	TGTGCCAGCAGTCCCAGAATCTTGGCAGATACGCAGTATTTT
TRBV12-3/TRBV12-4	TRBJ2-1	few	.	CASREAGRNNEQFF	TGTGCCAGCAGAGAGGCGGGACGTAACAATGAGCAGTTCTTC